The source of this TCR beta chain is a study of cytomegalovirus exposure and HLA in healthy donors (dated by TCRdb to between 2016 and 2019). In terms of the full investigation: An earlier analysis of approximately 640 of the donors reported roughly 270 Gb of sequence data and around 120 million unique TCR beta sequences from roughly 200 million T cells. An early release covering just under 650 HLA-typed donors comprised about 300 gigabases of sequencing data and tens of millions of unique TCR sequences. Among the roughly 430 genotyped donors, about 83% belonged to the genetic ancestry cluster associated with self-reported Caucasian donors. The study was designed to test whether signatures of past pathogen exposure could be identified by cataloging public T cell receptors. Using immunosequencing, the study profiled T cell repertoires from about 650 subjects and related those repertoires to cytomegalovirus serostatus. In addition to the first cohort of about 650 subjects, a separate validation cohort of approximately 110 different subjects was used. To predict cytomegalovirus infection status, the study combined high-throughput TCR immunosequencing, statistical association of individual TCRs with disease status, and machine learning. In a later analysis, previously published TCR beta repertoires from several hundred donors were re-analyzed and high-resolution HLA genotyping was added so that TCR occurrence patterns could be studied. Rather than using new phenotypic data, the later analysis identified candidate immune exposures from TCR beta sequences and from how often those sequences occurred across donors. To decide whether each TCR beta V gene segment behaved as functional or pseudogenic, an earlier analysis of several hundred of the donors relied on high-throughput TCR beta sequencing. Donor age, sex, ethnicity and CMV serostatus were collected together with the repertoire data. A later genetic analysis took genome-wide SNP genotypes for 398 of the 666 donors and used that subset as a discovery cohort. Every repertoire in the discovery cohort had been generated on one and the same sequencing platform. Both class I and class II loci were covered by HLA typing, at four-digit resolution. Typing coverage differed by locus: A, B, C, DRB1 and DQB1 were typed in about 620-630 donors, DQA1 in about 510, DPA1 in 600 to 610, and DPB1 in about 450. Five DR-DQ haplotypes were treated as single units for association and clustering because of strong linkage in the cohort. Among 300 to 500 genotyped donors of the cohort, an average of around 220,000 unique TCR beta nucleotide sequences was sequenced per donor, of which 15% to 20% were non-productive. Here is what the overall study found, with its caveats: Across donors, most TCR sequences were observed very rarely, whereas some public TCRs were present in many individuals. The only immune exposure information available for the cohort was CMV serostatus. A cluster of highly shared sequence variants was judged likely to be a technical artifact of the sequencing pipeline. In a later analysis, the rate of TCR association differed among HLA loci, with DRB1 alleles having the most associated TCRs and HLA-C alleles having the fewest. Broadly in line with IMGT annotations, most TCR beta V segments showed up in productive rearrangements about 87% or about 30% of the time in an earlier analysis of 450 to 600 of the donors. Some IMGT-functional V segments, including TRBV6-2 and TRBV6-3, could not be told apart with the 87-base-pair reads, so those segments were excluded. A later analysis found that most CMV-associated TCR beta chains appeared HLA-restricted, with HLA associations seemingly driven largely by CMV exposure. A later analysis associated 16,951 TCR beta sequences with specific HLA alleles at a false discovery rate of 0.05. V-gene and J-gene trimming of TCR beta chains was associated with a missense DCLRE1C variant in a later genetic analysis, and the association was replicated in an independent cohort. The study gave a list of 150 to 200 TCR beta chains associated with cytomegalovirus. A later analysis found that HLA-associated TCR beta chains were more clonally expanded and had lower generation probabilities than equally common non-associated chains. Three of the identified cytomegalovirus-associated TCR beta chains were confirmed in vitro to be specific for cytomegalovirus antigens. A further reported finding was that TCR beta sequences accurately predicted the HLA-A and HLA-B alleles for most subjects in the first cohort. Linkage disequilibrium might explain the correlated functional status among segregating V segments, but an unknown experimental factor could not be excluded. The cohort was sequenced for TCR beta chains only, and without alpha or paired-chain data the features that could be detected were limited. In a later analysis, several top co-occurrence clusters were reported to appear linked to parvovirus B19, influenza, CMV and Epstein-Barr virus. Assigning TCR associations to individual alleles was difficult when HLA alleles, especially DR and DQ, strongly co-occurred. Because HLA typing was missing for some donors at each locus, association tests included only the typed subset. Compared with the approximately 700-donor mean, donors in an Asian-associated ancestry cluster had fewer N-insertions in productive TCRs, according to a later genetic analysis. It was suggested by the authors that the approach could potentially be generalized to other disease states and immunological phenotypes. Over 15 rarely observed V segments, including chromosome 9 orphons, were excluded from the earlier analysis of several hundred of the donors because counts were too low. Cytomegalovirus status was reported to be diagnosed by the classifier with high specificity and sensitivity in both the original and validation cohorts. Presence/absence analyses assumed roughly uniform sequencing depth across donors, an assumption that may not hold.

Comment on this clone: The antigen it binds to is not known.

The library relied on the immunoSEQ multiplex PCR assay. A mixture of 60 forward primers for TCR Vbeta segments and 13 reverse primers for TCR Jbeta segments was used in the multiplex PCR. Amplification of the CDR3 region of rearranged TCR beta genes was performed with a multiplex PCR assay on genomic DNA. The Illumina HiSeq System was used to sequence the amplified TCR beta libraries as 87-base-pair reads. The published analysis was carried out like this. A later analysis tallied around 87 million unique TCR beta chains across the 666 repertoires, and some 10 million of those chains were shared by two or more donors. Raw reads were error-corrected and collapsed into unique sequences with a nearest-neighbor algorithm that merged closely related sequences to remove PCR and sequencing errors. CDR3 sequences were aligned to IMGT reference sequences to assign V, D and J gene segments. Each retained sequence needed at least a six-nucleotide match to both a V gene segment and a J gene segment. Rearrangements were called productive when the CDR3 lacked stop codons and stayed in frame with V and J; all others were non-productive. Following IMGT convention, CDR3 was defined as the stretch from the second conserved V-encoded cysteine up to the conserved J-encoded phenylalanine. In an earlier analysis of around 640 of the donors, sequences lacking an unambiguous match to a single V gene segment were excluded. An earlier analysis of a few hundred of the donors called V segments functional above 56.7% productive rearrangements and segregating when the between-donor standard deviation exceeded 5%. A statistical classification framework was developed to diagnose cytomegalovirus status using the catalog of TCR beta chain sequences. In a later analysis, TCR nucleotide sequences were compared against IMGT/GENE-DB human TR gene sequences so that V and J genes could be assigned. Using the TCRdist pipeline, a later analysis assigned CDR3 sequences along with most-parsimonious VDJ recombination scenarios. In a later analysis, each TCR beta chain was defined by its CDR3 amino acid sequence together with its V-gene family, and reads lacking a unique V-gene family were excluded. To address suspected cross-contamination and a sequencing artifact, a later analysis removed roughly 580 highly shared, low-generation-probability nucleotide sequences. A later analysis calculated a clonal expansion index for each public chain from normalized within-repertoire ranks of inferred template counts. In a later analysis, generation probabilities were computed with a VDJ recombination model fitted to out-of-frame rearrangements, and the resulting probabilities were checked against IGoR. A later analysis scored TCR-TCR, TCR-HLA and TCR-CMV co-occurrence with hypergeometric tests, applying a repertoire-size bias correction to TCR pairs. To estimate false discovery rates, a later analysis permuted the HLA or CMV assignments 20 times. A later analysis grouped co-occurring TCRs with DBSCAN, adding TCRdist sequence similarity when clustering within HLA-allele-positive subsets. Repertoires with fewer than 30,000 or more than 120,000 public chains, plus five repertoires with anomalous nucleotide sharing, were excluded from co-occurrence clustering. TCRdb re-hosts the immuneACCESS table, in-frame sequences only. Its copies lack some clones; in the studies checked, an unresolved V gene accounts for under half of them, and the cause for the rest is not known. That table is the source of V, J and clone size, and D and trimming were worked out from the DNA. The sample table records some 130,000 clones. The top ten constitute about 1.8% of the sample.

The germline V gene supplies CDR1 ENHRY and CDR2 SYGVKD. The CDR3 runs 13 residues from the cysteine to the phenylalanine. The entry retains the CDR3 DNA only, 39 bases that are in frame from base 1. V is reduced by 2 bases and J by 8 bases, leaving a spacing of 12 bases between them. The cohort comprised some 700 healthy bone marrow donors. All cohort members were sampled while nominally healthy, although unrecorded immune exposures were likely present. The donor was CMV seronegative and was included in the group of a few hundred seronegative cohort members. Every donor gave a peripheral blood sample, and the peripheral blood mononuclear cells from that sample were used for TCR beta sequencing. The Qiagen DNeasy Blood Extraction Kit was used to extract genomic DNA from the blood cell samples.

This sequence originates from a man aged 18 to 35 in good health and CMV-seronegative. The sample comprised PBMCs. Recombination connected TRBV10-3 to TRBJ1-2, with the D gene not confidently named. The sequence in DNA is TGTGCCATCAGTGAGCAAGAGGGATACGGCTACACCTTC. This encodes CAISEQEGYGYTF.